The rows below give T cell receptor beta chains drawn from one sample of a study of T cells in Graves' hyperthyroidism and ophthalmopathy. TCRdb analysed the multiplex PCR reads with MiXCR anew, one entry per CDR3 protein. Here the sample spans approximately 210,000 distinct CDR3 sequences, approximately 17% being singletons. Sequencing was carried out using blood. The receptors derive from a man aged 50 or older with Graves' hyperthyroidism. CDR3s include the opening cysteine and the closing phenylalanine or tryptophan. A D gene is named only where the DNA matches it firmly. Clone size is shown for a subset of rows, as once, few, many or a class of expanded clone.

V,size,D,J,DNA,CDR3
TRBV7-2,few,TRBD2,TRBJ2-3,TGTGCCAGCAGCTTAGCGGGAGGGCCTACACGCACAGATACGCAGTATTTT,CASSLAGGPTRTDTQYF
TRBV7-2,many,-,TRBJ1-5,TGTGCCAGCAAGCGGACTTCCGATCAGCCCCAGCATTTT,CASKRTSDQPQHF
TRBV20-1,many,TRBD2,TRBJ2-3,TGCAGTGCAGCCTCTCAGGCTACTAGCGGTAGCACAGATACGCAGTATTTT,CSAASQATSGSTDTQYF
TRBV19,-,-,TRBJ1-3,TGTGCCAGCGCACTGACAGACCACTCTGGAAACACCATATATTTT,CASALTDHSGNTIYF
TRBV18,many,-,TRBJ2-7,TGTGCCAGCTCACCACCCGGCAGGGGAAGGTACGAGCAGTACTTC,CASSPPGRGRYEQYF
TRBV12-3/TRBV12-4,many,-,TRBJ1-4,TGTGCCAGCAGCCCCCTGAGGCGTGGTGAAAAACTGTTTTTT,CASSPLRRGEKLFF
TRBV5-1,-,TRBD1,TRBJ2-5,TGCGCCAGCAGCTTGGGACAGGGGTCAGTTAGGGAGACCCAGTACTTC,CASSLGQGSVRETQYF
TRBV28,many,TRBD1,TRBJ1-1,TGTGCCAGCAGCGGACAGGGGGAGGATGAAGCTTTCTTT,CASSGQGEDEAFF
TRBV29-1,many,-,TRBJ2-5,TGCAGCGCTGCGGCAGGGCGCAGGGAGACCCAGTACTTC,CSAAAGRRETQYF
TRBV7-3,many,-,TRBJ1-5,TGTGCCAGCAGCTTACAGTACAATCAGCCCCAGCATTTT,CASSLQYNQPQHF
TRBV28,many,TRBD2,TRBJ2-4,TGTGCCAGCAGTCCATGGACTAGCGCGAAAAAAAACATTCAGTACTTC,CASSPWTSAKKNIQYF